This T cell receptor (beta chain) was found in a study of T cell changes during pregnancy in multiple sclerosis. Produced via immunoSEQ multiplex PCR; TCRdb's table is partial and in-frame only. The table shows approximately 100,000 clones, with about nine tenths occurring only once. This CDR3 spans 19 amino acids. V was clipped by 0 bases and J by 5 bases; unmatched bases: 18. The V gene's germline CDR1 is SNHLY and CDR2 FYNNEI. This clonotype was sampled from a female donor with multiple sclerosis, enrolled in a pregnancy study. The source was peripheral blood, collected in the second trimester of pregnancy. This chain links TRBV2 with TRBJ1-1; 7 nucleotides agree with TRBD1. The DNA for the CDR3 is TGTGCCAGCAGTGAAGCCCTTGGTGGGTTGACAGGGACGAAGACTGAAGCTTTCTTT. This sequence encodes CASSEALGGLTGTKTEAFF.